What follows are 20 T cell receptor beta chains derived from one specimen sequenced in a study of blood T cell repertoires in COVID-19. The data were produced by immunoSEQ multiplex PCR, yet TCRdb's version contains in-frame clones alone and is incomplete. Here the sample spans more than 75,000 clones, roughly four fifths being singletons. Input material: peripheral blood. The origin of the receptors is a man between 60 and 75 years old with acute or convalescent COVID-19.

This clone appeared a few times. The chain joins TRBV30 to TRBJ1-5; maybe TRBD1 (5 bases). The CDR3 is 12 residues long. The V end lost 5 bases, the J end lost 5 bases, and 10 bases lay between the germline ends. Germline values: CDR1 GTSNPN, CDR2 SVGIG (reference sequence). CDR3 coding DNA: TGTGCCTGGTCGTGGGGGGATCAGCCCCAGCATTTT. As protein: CAWSWGDQPQHF. The full variable domain, rest sourced from reference TRBV30 and TRBJ1-5, is SQTIHQWPATLVQPVGSPLSLECTVEGTSNPNLYWYRQAAGRGLQLLFYSVGIGQISSEVPQNLSASRPQDRQFILSSKKLLLSDSGFYLCAWSWGDQPQHFGDGTRLSIL.

The CDR3 nucleotides are TGTGCCAGCAGTCCCCGACGGGTACAAGCTAACTATGGCTACACCTTC. Protein: CASSPRRVQANYGYTF. This chain links TRBV27 with TRBJ1-2; D unclear. Germline V gene sequence: CDR1 MNHEY, CDR2 SMNVEV (reference sequence). This CDR3 contains 16 residues. V shed 5 bases and J shed 0 bases, with 16 bases lying between them.

V and J are TRBV2 and TRBJ1-1; D may be TRBD1 (5 bases). The ends were cut back, 7 bases at V and 7 bases at J, with 19 bases in the middle. In germline, CDR1 is SNHLY, CDR2 FYNNEI. This CDR3 has 14 amino acids. This chain's CDR3 is CASTSGGGVVEAFF. The CDR3 DNA follows: TGTGCCAGCACCTCGGGGGGTGGAGTTGTTGAAGCTTTCTTT. The whole variable domain, filled in from reference TRBV2 and TRBJ1-1, reads EPEVTQTPSHQVTQMGQEVILRCVPISNHLYFYWYRQILGQKVEFLVSFYNNEISEKSEIFDDQFSVERPDGSNFTLKIRSTKLEDSAMYFCASTSGGGVVEAFFGQGTRLTVV.

The chain couples TRBV11-2 to TRBJ1-2; TRBD1 matches at 8 bases. CDR1 and CDR2 (germline): SGHAT, FQNNGV. With 5 bases clipped from V and 4 bases from J, the junction kept 9 bases outside the gene matches. The CDR3 sequence is 15 residues long. The CDR3 nucleotides read TGTGCCAGCAGCCTACAGGGGGTTGAGACCTATGGCTACACCTTC. It yields the protein CASSLQGVETYGYTF. The whole variable domain, remainder taken from reference TRBV11-2 and TRBJ1-2, is EAGVAQSPRYKIIEKRQSVAFWCNPISGHATLYWYQQILGQGPKLLIQFQNNGVVDDSQLPKDRFSAERLKGVDSTLKIQPAKLEDSAVYLCASSLQGVETYGYTFGSGTRLTVV.

The V call is TRBV6-2 or TRBV6-3, the J call TRBJ1-2; 7 positions match TRBD1. V dropped 5 bases and J dropped 4; count of bases not matched to a gene: 4. The CDR3 is 13 amino acids. Germline assignment: CDR1 MNHEY and CDR2 SVGEGT. As DNA, the CDR3 is TGTGCCAGCAGTCCGGGGACAGTCTATGGCTACACCTTC. Residues: CASSPGTVYGYTF.

This rearrangement joins TRBV28 to TRBJ1-3; D unresolved. Germline loops: CDR1 MDHEN, CDR2 SYDVKM. The ends were cut back, 7 bases at V and 3 bases at J, with 7 bases in the middle. This CDR3 comprises 12 residues. Written as DNA, the CDR3 is TGTGCCAGCAACGGTTTTGGAAACACCATATATTTT. This encodes CASNGFGNTIYF.

This clone was observed a handful of times. The chain couples TRBV4-1 to TRBJ1-5; the match to TRBD1 covers 7 bases. This CDR3 is 16 amino acids long. V lost 0 bases and J lost 9; bases outside the gene matches: 11. The germline CDR1 and CDR2 sequences are MGHRA and YSYEKL. CDR3 sequence reads: CASSQDTRGRLLPQHF. CDR3 nucleotides: TGCGCCAGCAGCCAAGATACAAGGGGGCGGCTTTTGCCCCAGCATTTT.

The rearrangement joins TRBV5-1 to TRBJ1-6; D possibly corresponds to TRBD1 (6 bases). The V gene's germline CDR1 is SGHRS and CDR2 YFSETQ. The length of the CDR3 is 15 residues. V was trimmed by 4 bases and J by 9 bases, leaving 17 bases between them. The chain's CDR3 is CASSDQQGSRSPLHF. CDR3 DNA: TGCGCCAGCAGCGACCAACAGGGATCACGTTCACCCCTCCACTTT.

The genes are TRBV23-1 and TRBJ1-2; TRBD1 agrees at 8 bases. TRBV23-1 is an ORF, and what it does is uncertain. The V and J ends lost 4 bases and 8 bases, in that order; junction bases with no gene match: 9. The CDR3 covers 14 residues. CDR3 DNA sequence: TGCGCCAGCAGTCTAGGAACCGGACAGGGAGGCTACACCTTC. This encodes CASSLGTGQGGYTF.

The genes are TRBV19 and TRBJ1-1; D uncertain. The germline V and J ends were trimmed by 3 bases and 6 bases, with 11 bases remaining between them. Germline-derived CDR1 and CDR2 are LNHDA and SQIVND (reference sequence). The CDR3 sequence is 13 residues long. CDR3 in DNA: TGTGCCAGTAGTATCCGTTCGGGTTCTGAAGCTTTCTTT. It encodes CASSIRSGSEAFF.

A single count supports this clone. The chain uses TRBV29-1 and TRBJ1-3; 7 positions match TRBD1. CDR3 length equals 13 residues. J lost 3 bases, V lost 5 bases, and 4 bases had no gene match. Germline CDR1 SQVTM, CDR2 ANQGSEA. CDR3 protein: CSVPGDSGNTIYF. The DNA for the CDR3 is TGCAGCGTTCCAGGGGACAGTGGAAACACCATATATTTT.

The rearrangement links TRBV11-2 to TRBJ2-5, with 8 bases that match TRBD1. Germline CDR1 is SGHAT and CDR2 is FQNNGV. This CDR3 spans 15 amino acids. V was clipped by 0 bases and J by 4 bases; unmatched bases: 4. The CDR3 loop is CASSLDGQGRETQYF. The DNA of the CDR3 is TGTGCCAGCAGCTTAGATGGACAGGGAAGAGAGACCCAGTACTTC. The full variable domain, in which reference TRBV11-2 and TRBJ2-5 provide the parts outside the CDR3, is EAGVAQSPRYKIIEKRQSVAFWCNPISGHATLYWYQQILGQGPKLLIQFQNNGVVDDSQLPKDRFSAERLKGVDSTLKIQPAKLEDSAVYLCASSLDGQGRETQYFGPGTRLLVL.

The gene calls are TRBV19 and TRBJ2-2, with TRBD2 identical over 9 bases. This CDR3 spans 14 amino acids. The V gene end was trimmed by 6 bases and the J gene end by 4 bases; junction bases not matched to a gene: 3. Germline assignment: CDR1 LNHDA and CDR2 SQIVND (reference sequence). CDR3 residues: CASRAGGSTGELFF. The CDR3 nucleotides are TGTGCCAGTAGGGCGGGAGGGTCCACCGGGGAGCTGTTTTTT.

The chain joins TRBV12-3 or TRBV12-4 to TRBJ1-2, with D possibly TRBD1 on 6 matching bases. The CDR3 length is 13 residues. Deletions cut 5 bases from V and 5 bases from J, with 12 bases between. CDR3 DNA sequence: TGTGCCAGCAGTGCACAGGGCGGGTATGGCTACACCTTC. Translated, it gives CASSAQGGYGYTF.

The V and J genes are TRBV6-6 and TRBJ2-1; 9 nucleotides line up with TRBD1. CDR1 is MNHNY, CDR2 SVGAGI, per germline (reference sequence). The trim removed 7 bases at V and 13 bases at J, leaving 14 bases unmatched. This CDR3 is built from 14 residues. The CDR3 DNA sequence: TGTGCCAGCAATGGACAGGGGCTAACCATTGTTCAGTTCTTC. This translates into CASNGQGLTIVQFF.

The rearrangement uses TRBV5-6 and TRBJ2-5; a possible D gene is TRBD1 (6 bases). V was trimmed by 4 bases and J by 2 bases, leaving 12 bases between them. The CDR3 runs 14 residues. Germline V gene lookup returns CDR1 SGHDT and CDR2 YYEEEE. Here the CDR3 DNA reads TGTGCCAGCAGCGGGGGACATCTTCAAGAGACCCAGTACTTC. This encodes CASSGGHLQETQYF.

The chain uses TRBV9 and TRBJ1-1; 7 positions match TRBD1. The CDR3 is made up of 17 amino acids. Germline V CDR1 and CDR2: SGDLS, YYNGEE. Unmatched junction bases numbered 17, after V lost 3 bases and J lost 6 bases. CDR3 amino acids: CASSGRQGPSGYSEAFF. CDR3 in DNA: TGTGCCAGCAGCGGCCGACAGGGCCCGTCGGGGTACTCTGAAGCTTTCTTT.

The chain is built from TRBV12-3 or TRBV12-4 and TRBJ1-1; no clear D. Trimming removed 5 bases at V and 1 base at J, with 5 bases between. CDR3 length equals 12 residues. The CDR3 is CASSIQNTEAFF. In DNA form, the CDR3 reads TGTGCCAGCAGTATACAGAACACTGAAGCTTTCTTT.

DNA of the CDR3: TGCGCCAGCAGCTTGGTGGGACAACCCCACAATGAGCAGTTCTTC. Its translation: CASSLVGQPHNEQFF. V is TRBV5-1 and J is TRBJ2-1; D might be TRBD1 (6 bases). Germline assignment: CDR1 SGHRS and CDR2 YFSETQ. The CDR3 consists of 15 residues. V lost 0 bases, J lost 5 bases, and 12 bases lay in between.

In its sample, this clone was seen once. This chain connects TRBV16 to TRBJ1-1, with D tentatively TRBD1 (6 bases). Germline V lookup: CDR1 KGHSY, CDR2 FQNENV. CDR3 size: 14 residues. V lost 2 bases and J 1 base, leaving 8 bases between the germline ends. Here the CDR3 DNA reads TGTGCCAGCAGCCAACTGACAGGGAACACTGAAGCTTTCTTT. It is translated as CASSQLTGNTEAFF. Together with reference TRBV16 and TRBJ1-1, the CDR3 gives the full variable domain: GEEVAQTPKHLVRGEGQKAKLYCAPIKGHSYVFWYQQVLKNEFKFLISFQNENVFDETGMPKERFSAKCLPNSPCSLEIQATKLEDSAVYFCASSQLTGNTEAFFGQGTRLTVV.